The rows below give T cell receptor beta chains drawn from one sample of a study of blood T cell repertoires in COVID-19. This table comes from immunoSEQ multiplex PCR, and its TCRdb copy is limited to in-frame clones, with some not included. The sample comprises about 200,000 clones, approximately 84% of which are singletons, and roughly 6.9% rests with the top ten. The sample taken for sequencing was peripheral blood. All receptors come from a human donor with acute or convalescent COVID-19. The donor label of this sample is uncertain. Each CDR3 is given with its conserved first and last residue. D genes are given only for firm matches. A row's size may be missing; if present it is once, few, many or a size class.

few	TRBV3-1/TRBV3-2	TRBJ1-2	TRBD1	CASSPLGGANYGYTF	TGTGCCAGCAGCCCCTTAGGGGGCGCGAACTATGGCTACACCTTC
NA	TRBV27	TRBJ2-1	TRBD2	CASAGPLAGGPNNEQFF	TGTGCCAGCGCCGGGCCTCTAGCGGGAGGGCCCAACAATGAGCAGTTCTTC
once	TRBV9	TRBJ2-3	TRBD1	CASSVGTTGGTDTQYF	TGTGCCAGCAGCGTAGGGACGACAGGGGGCACAGATACGCAGTATTTT
many	TRBV24-1	TRBJ1-5	TRBD1	CATSDPGQGEGQPQHF	TGTGCCACCAGTGACCCGGGACAGGGAGAGGGTCAGCCCCAGCATTTT
NA	TRBV28	TRBJ1-2	TRBD1	CASSLPGRGRDGYTF	TGTGCCAGCAGCCTACCGGGAAGGGGGCGGGATGGCTACACCTTC
few	TRBV7-2	TRBJ2-2	NA	CASSRGQVSGPGELFF	TGTGCCAGCAGCCGGGGGCAGGTTAGCGGGCCCGGGGAGCTGTTTTTT
NA	TRBV12-5	TRBJ2-5	TRBD1	CASGLARQGERETQYF	TGTGCTAGTGGTTTGGCCCGACAGGGTGAAAGGGAGACCCAGTACTTC
NA	TRBV7-5	TRBJ2-1	NA	CVRSRSDDSYNEQFF	TGTGTCAGAAGCCGTAGCGATGACTCCTACAATGAGCAGTTCTTC
NA	TRBV7-8	TRBJ1-2	NA	CASSLVQVNGYTF	TGTGCCAGCAGCTTAGTACAGGTTAATGGCTACACCTTC
NA	TRBV11-3	TRBJ2-3	TRBD2	CASSSGGRDTDTQYF	TGTGCCAGCAGCTCGGGGGGGCGCGACACAGATACGCAGTATTTT
NA	TRBV4-2	TRBJ2-5	TRBD2	CASSQGLAGVTGETQYF	TGTGCCAGCAGCCAAGGACTAGCGGGAGTAACTGGGGAGACCCAGTACTTC
NA	TRBV14	TRBJ2-3	TRBD2	CASSPLGLAGRTDTQYF	TGTGCCAGCAGCCCGTTGGGACTAGCGGGACGCACAGATACGCAGTATTTT
NA	TRBV28	TRBJ2-2	TRBD2	CASSLPSGGGELFF	TGTGCCAGCAGTCTCCCTAGCGGCGGCGGGGAGCTGTTTTTT
NA	TRBV4-2	TRBJ2-2	TRBD2	CASSAHLGGRGPGELFF	TGTGCCAGCAGCGCCCATTTAGGCGGGAGGGGCCCCGGGGAGCTGTTTTTT
NA	TRBV5-1	TRBJ2-1	NA	CASSRSPRELNEQFF	TGCGCCAGCAGCCGCTCGCCACGGGAACTTAATGAGCAGTTCTTC
NA	TRBV5-6	TRBJ2-3	NA	CASSFYQGSGQQADTQYF	TGTGCCAGCAGCTTCTATCAAGGAAGCGGCCAGCAAGCAGATACGCAGTATTTT
NA	TRBV6-5	TRBJ1-1	NA	CASIRDRMNTEAFF	TGTGCCAGCATCCGAGACAGAATGAACACTGAAGCTTTCTTT
NA	TRBV15	TRBJ1-2	NA	CATSRYPEDGYTF	TGTGCCACCAGCAGATACCCGGAGGATGGCTACACCTTC
once	TRBV7-2	TRBJ2-7	TRBD2	CASSLVSGSYEQYF	TGTGCCAGCAGCTTAGTTAGCGGGTCCTACGAGCAGTACTTC
NA	TRBV7-3	TRBJ2-1	NA	CASSLGGVGAGNEQFF	TGTGCCAGCAGCTTAGGAGGCGTAGGGGCGGGGAATGAGCAGTTCTTC
NA	TRBV30	TRBJ1-5	NA	CAWSGGYDQPQHF	TGTGCCTGGAGCGGGGGGTATGATCAGCCCCAGCATTTT
few	TRBV7-6	TRBJ1-6	NA	CASRAFNSDNSPLHF	TGTGCCAGCAGGGCTTTTAACAGTGATAATTCACCCCTCCACTTT
NA	TRBV28	TRBJ2-5	TRBD1	CATKTGTGHQETQYF	TGTGCCACTAAAACCGGGACAGGGCACCAAGAGACCCAGTACTTC
NA	TRBV5-1	TRBJ1-6	NA	CASSRPSGQGNSPLHF	TGCGCCAGCAGCCGTCCCTCAGGGCAGGGTAATTCACCCCTCCACTTT
NA	TRBV9	TRBJ2-5	TRBD2	CASSVRSGKETQYF	TGTGCCAGCAGCGTCAGGAGCGGGAAAGAGACCCAGTACTTC
NA	TRBV30	TRBJ2-7	TRBD1	CAWAPDRGFEQYF	TGTGCCTGGGCCCCGGACAGGGGGTTTGAGCAGTACTTC
NA	TRBV7-2	TRBJ1-5	NA	CASSEGPPGQPQHF	TGTGCCAGCAGCGAAGGACCCCCAGGGCAGCCCCAGCATTTT
NA	TRBV18	TRBJ2-3	NA	CASSVADTQYF	TGTGCCAGCTCTGTCGCAGATACGCAGTATTTT
NA	TRBV5-8	TRBJ1-6	NA	CASSLGLRDSPLHF	TGTGCCAGCAGCTTGGGACTGAGGGATTCACCCCTCCACTTT
NA	TRBV28	TRBJ2-5	NA	CASQAKGETQYF	TGTGCCAGCCAGGCAAAGGGGGAGACCCAGTACTTC
once	TRBV19	TRBJ1-2	NA	CASSISTGANYGYTF	TGTGCCAGTAGTATCAGCACAGGAGCTAACTATGGCTACACCTTC
NA	TRBV27	TRBJ2-7	NA	CASSLLRGPYEQYF	TGTGCCAGCAGTTTATTGCGGGGCCCCTACGAGCAGTACTTC
NA	TRBV19	TRBJ2-1	TRBD2	CASSIRGLAGPYNEQFF	TGTGCCAGTAGTATAAGGGGACTAGCGGGACCTTACAATGAGCAGTTCTTC
once	TRBV3-1/TRBV3-2	TRBJ1-1	NA	CASSPLGVNTEAFF	TGTGCCAGCAGCCCGCTGGGAGTCAACACTGAAGCTTTCTTT
NA	TRBV7-9	TRBJ1-2	NA	CASSLLITGNYGYTF	TGTGCCAGCAGCCTTCTCATTACAGGCAACTATGGCTACACCTTC
NA	TRBV5-5	TRBJ2-1	TRBD1	CASSLAGQSFIEQFF	TGTGCCAGCAGCTTGGCGGGACAGTCTTTCATTGAGCAGTTCTTC
NA	TRBV5-1	TRBJ2-4	TRBD1	CASSLKGATDIQYF	TGCGCCAGCAGCTTGAAGGGGGCTACGGACATTCAGTACTTC
NA	TRBV3-1/TRBV3-2	TRBJ1-1	NA	CASSQDPNRETEAFF	TGTGCCAGCAGCCAAGATCCCAACAGGGAAACTGAAGCTTTCTTT
NA	TRBV6-2/TRBV6-3	TRBJ1-5	NA	CASSDAGQPSYQPQHF	TGTGCCAGCAGTGACGCTGGTCAGCCTAGCTATCAGCCCCAGCATTTT
NA	TRBV7-7	TRBJ2-2	TRBD1	CASSPDRGPAGELFF	TGTGCCAGCAGCCCGGACAGGGGGCCGGCCGGGGAGCTGTTTTTT
NA	TRBV11-2	TRBJ2-1	TRBD2	CASSFAGARSYNEQFF	TGTGCCAGCAGCTTCGCGGGAGCCCGGTCCTACAATGAGCAGTTCTTC
NA	TRBV11-3	TRBJ2-1	TRBD2	CASSLGLAGANEQFF	TGTGCCAGCAGCTTGGGACTAGCGGGAGCCAATGAGCAGTTCTTC
NA	TRBV5-4	TRBJ2-5	NA	CASSGAQGRQETQYF	TGTGCCAGCAGCGGGGCGCAGGGGCGCCAAGAGACCCAGTACTTC
NA	TRBV5-4	TRBJ2-1	TRBD2	CASSLTSGNNEQFF	TGTGCCAGCAGCTTGACTAGCGGCAACAATGAGCAGTTCTTC
once	TRBV29-1	TRBJ1-2	TRBD1	CSVMTGADYGYTF	TGCAGCGTGATGACAGGGGCTGACTATGGCTACACCTTC
NA	TRBV19	TRBJ1-2	TRBD1	CASSARDRGTTNYGYTF	TGTGCCAGTAGTGCCCGGGACAGGGGAACAACAAACTATGGCTACACCTTC
NA	TRBV29-1	TRBJ2-1	NA	CSVAVGSDNEQFF	TGCAGCGTTGCTGTCGGGAGCGACAATGAGCAGTTCTTC
once	TRBV25-1	TRBJ1-2	NA	CASSPSGRFYGYTF	TGTGCCAGCAGCCCGAGCGGGAGGTTCTATGGCTACACCTTC
NA	TRBV7-8	TRBJ1-1	NA	CASSITGRGYTEAFF	TGTGCCAGCAGTATAACAGGGCGAGGGTACACTGAAGCTTTCTTT
NA	TRBV11-2	TRBJ2-1	TRBD2	CASSLTSGRGEQFF	TGTGCCAGCAGCCTCACTAGCGGGAGGGGTGAGCAGTTCTTC
NA	TRBV9	TRBJ2-6	NA	CASSVGGHGANVLTF	TGTGCCAGCAGCGTAGGAGGTCACGGGGCCAACGTCCTGACTTTC
NA	TRBV5-1	TRBJ1-2	NA	CASIILGAYGYTF	TGCGCCAGCATCATCCTGGGGGCCTATGGCTACACCTTC
few	TRBV7-3	TRBJ2-5	NA	CASSLMGHETETQYF	TGTGCCAGCAGCTTAATGGGACACGAAACGGAGACCCAGTACTTC
NA	TRBV18	TRBJ2-5	NA	CASSPLDSWETQYF	TGTGCCAGCTCACCTCTGGACTCATGGGAGACCCAGTACTTC
NA	TRBV7-8	TRBJ2-7	NA	CASSITGNEQYF	TGTGCCAGCAGCATCACAGGGAACGAGCAGTACTTC
NA	TRBV30	TRBJ2-7	TRBD2	CAWRGGLAGYYEQYF	TGTGCCTGGAGAGGGGGACTAGCGGGGTACTACGAGCAGTACTTC
NA	TRBV7-2	TRBJ2-3	TRBD1	CASSLSGTGLTDTQYF	TGTGCCAGCAGCTTGAGCGGGACAGGGCTCACAGATACGCAGTATTTT
NA	TRBV30	TRBJ1-2	TRBD1	CAWNRDRGNYGYTF	TGTGCCTGGAATCGGGACAGGGGAAACTATGGCTACACCTTC
NA	TRBV5-1	TRBJ2-7	TRBD2	CASSPSIAGYGLYEQYF	TGCGCCAGCAGCCCATCAATAGCGGGATACGGGTTATACGAGCAGTACTTC